The 23 T cell receptor beta chains in this list originate from one sample, sequenced in a study of blood T cell repertoires in COVID-19. TCRdb's copy holds only in-frame clones and misses some; the assay was immunoSEQ multiplex PCR. The sample consists of about 310,000 clones, approximately 91% of them appearing once. Material for sequencing was PBMCs or T cells enriched from blood (not recorded which). These receptors came from a woman between 40 and 55 years old who had recovered from COVID-19.

The chain uses TRBV24-1 and TRBJ2-1; 10 bases are shared with TRBD1. The ends lost 4 bases at V and 6 bases at J; junction bases unmatched: 8. Germline CDR1 and CDR2: KGHDR and SFDVKD. This CDR3 has 16 amino acids. The CDR3 here is CATSESGTGDFNEQFF. The CDR3 DNA follows: TGTGCCACCAGTGAGTCAGGGACAGGGGACTTCAATGAGCAGTTCTTC.

This clone was observed a single time. The gene calls are TRBV18 and TRBJ2-2; TRBD2 matches 7 bases. V shed 1 base, J shed 4 bases, and the junction held 3 bases outside the gene matches. This CDR3 spans 15 amino acids. Germline lookup yields CDR1 KGHSH and CDR2 LQKENI. The CDR3 DNA reads as TGTGCCAGCTCACCACAGACTAGCCTCACCGGGGAGCTGTTTTTT. Translating gives CASSPQTSLTGELFF.

The J gene is TRBJ2-5, the V gene TRBV7-3; 10 bases agree with TRBD2. The CDR3 runs to 15 residues. V shed 5 bases and J 5 bases; nucleotides not matched to a gene: 8. The germline V gene encodes CDR1 SGHTA and CDR2 FQGTGA. The CDR3: CASSLSGGAKETQYF. The CDR3, as DNA: TGTGCCAGCAGCCTCAGCGGGGGGGCAAAGGAGACCCAGTACTTC.

This clone was recorded only once. The J gene is TRBJ1-2, the V gene TRBV18; 7 nucleotides match TRBD1. V dropped 6 bases and J dropped 5; count of bases not matched to a gene: 9. Germline assignment: CDR1 KGHSH and CDR2 LQKENI. CDR3 length: 14 residues. The CDR3 region has the DNA TGTGCCAGCTCGCCGGACAGGAGAGAATATGGCTACACCTTC. Amino acid sequence: CASSPDRREYGYTF.

The gene calls are TRBV3-1 (or the pseudogene TRBV3-2) and TRBJ2-3, with D unresolved. Germline-derived CDR1 and CDR2 are LGHDT and YNNKEL (reference sequence). CDR3 length: 15 amino acids. V was trimmed by 0 bases and J by 0 bases, leaving 7 bases between them. The CDR3 is CASSQDWRSTDTQYF. CDR3 coding DNA: TGTGCCAGCAGCCAAGATTGGAGAAGCACAGATACGCAGTATTTT.

This clone came up a few times. This chain joins TRBV6-2 or TRBV6-3 and TRBJ1-1, with a tentative D call TRBD1 (5 bases). Germline V gene lookup returns CDR1 MNHEY and CDR2 SVGEGT. This CDR3 region has 16 residues. Trimming took off 4 bases at V and 7 bases at J, with 22 bases between the two ends. As DNA, the CDR3 is TGTGCCAGCAGTTCCAGTAGGCCGCAGGGATACTATGAAGCTTTCTTT. It is translated as CASSSSRPQGYYEAFF.

This clone was seen just once. The chain employs TRBV6-4 and TRBJ2-5; 8 bases match TRBD2. Unmatched junction bases numbered 7, after V lost 5 bases and J lost 5 bases. Germline V lookup: CDR1 MRHNA, CDR2 SNTAGT. The CDR3 is made up of 14 amino acids. CDR3 region: CASSPGTRSETQYF. The CDR3 region has the DNA TGTGCCAGCAGTCCCGGGACTAGAAGCGAGACCCAGTACTTC.

Worth noting for this clone: Other nucleotide sequences from this sample produce the same CDR3. The chain uses TRBV27 and TRBJ2-7, with D possibly matching TRBD2 (5 bases). The germline CDR1 and CDR2 sequences are MNHEY and SMNVEV (reference sequence). Trimming cost V 3 bases and J 0 bases, with 9 bases left between them. The CDR3 contains 14 residues. CDR3 sequence: CASSLSGSSYEQYF. The CDR3 DNA reads TGTGCCAGCAGTTTGAGCGGCAGCTCCTACGAGCAGTACTTC.

The chain combines TRBV20-1 with TRBJ1-1; D possibly corresponds to TRBD1 (6 bases). The V gene lost 5 bases and the J gene lost 11 bases, with 15 bases spanning the gap. The germline V gene has CDR1 DFQATT and CDR2 SNEGSKA (reference sequence). The CDR3 has 11 residues. CDR3 protein: CSADRQAWAFF. As DNA, the CDR3 is TGCAGTGCTGATAGACAGGCGTGGGCTTTCTTT.

The chain carries TRBV27 and TRBJ2-1; 9 positions match TRBD1. The CDR3 is made up of 14 amino acids. The germline V gene has CDR1 MNHEY and CDR2 SMNVEV (reference sequence). V shed 2 bases, J shed 5 bases, and the junction held 1 base outside the gene matches. CDR3 residues: CASSLDRGNNEQFF. As DNA, the CDR3 is TGTGCCAGCAGTTTAGACAGGGGGAACAATGAGCAGTTCTTC.

The V and J genes are TRBV19 and TRBJ2-7; 8 nucleotides line up with TRBD1. Germline V gene lookup returns CDR1 LNHDA and CDR2 SQIVND (reference sequence). This CDR3 is 15 amino acids long. The ends lost 1 base at V and 1 base at J; junction bases unmatched: 3. The DNA for the CDR3 is TGTGCCAGTAGTATAGGGACAGGGATTTCCTACGAGCAGTACTTC. Encoded protein: CASSIGTGISYEQYF.

This clone occurred a few times. The DNA of the CDR3 is TGTGCCAGCGGAGACGATACGCAGTATTTT. As protein: CASGDDTQYF. This chain uses TRBV19 with TRBJ2-3; D is unclear. The V gene's germline CDR1 is LNHDA and CDR2 SQIVND (reference sequence). The CDR3 spans 10 residues. V lost 9 bases to trimming and J lost 6 bases, with 7 bases between them. Supplemented by reference TRBV19 and TRBJ2-3, the full variable domain reads DGGITQSPKYLFRKEGQNVTLSCEQNLNHDAMYWYRQDPGQGLRLIYYSQIVNDFQKGDIAEGYSVSREKKESFPLTVTSAQKNPTAFYLCASGDDTQYFGPGTRLTVL.

V usage is TRBV5-6 and J usage is TRBJ1-2, with 9 bases lining up with TRBD1. CDR3 length: 14 residues. Germline V gene sequence: CDR1 SGHDT, CDR2 YYEEEE. V was pared by 4 bases and J by 3 bases, with 4 bases of the junction left unmatched. CDR3 bases: TGTGCCAGCAGCCCCTGGACAGGGGACTATGGCTACACCTTC. This codes for CASSPWTGDYGYTF.

This clone was picked up one time. The J gene is TRBJ2-2, the V gene TRBV27, with TRBD2 matching 11 bases. From germline, CDR1 is MNHEY and CDR2 SMNVEV (reference sequence). CDR3 length: 20 residues. V lost 6 bases and J lost 0; bases outside the gene matches: 15. The CDR3 loop reads CASRTEKPGTSGSNTGELFF. CDR3 sequence (DNA): TGTGCCAGCAGAACTGAAAAACCCGGGACTAGCGGATCGAACACCGGGGAGCTGTTTTTT.

The J gene is TRBJ2-7, the V gene TRBV12-5; 7 bases are shared with TRBD1. V lost 4 bases and J lost 3; bases outside the gene matches: 9. Germline-derived CDR1 and CDR2 are LGHNT and FRNRAP. The CDR3 contains 15 residues. DNA of the CDR3: TGTGCTAGTGGTTCCCCCGGGACAGATAACTACGAGCAGTACTTC. Its translation is CASGSPGTDNYEQYF.

The chain employs TRBV4-3 and TRBJ2-1; 7 nucleotides match TRBD2. CDR1 and CDR2 (germline): LGHNA, YSLEER. The V gene end was trimmed by 0 bases and the J gene end by 3 bases; junction bases not matched to a gene: 8. This CDR3 is 17 amino acids long. Here the CDR3 reads CASSQDQGPGGYNEQFF. CDR3 sequence (DNA): TGCGCCAGCAGCCAAGATCAAGGACCGGGGGGCTACAATGAGCAGTTCTTC.

The CDR3: CASSWGGTSGNTIYF. CDR3 bases: TGTGCCAGCAGCTGGGGAGGGACCTCTGGAAACACCATATATTTT. This chain connects TRBV7-2 to TRBJ1-3; D perhaps matches TRBD1 (5 bases). CDR1 SGHTA and CDR2 FQGNSA come from the germline V gene. V was clipped by 4 bases and J by 0 bases, with 10 bases between them. The CDR3 extends over 15 amino acids.

The chain combines TRBV9 with TRBJ1-2, with D tentatively TRBD1 (6 bases). CDR1 and CDR2 from the germline V gene are SGDLS and YYNGEE. V dropped 2 bases and J dropped 4 bases, with 24 bases sitting between them. The CDR3 runs 18 residues. CDR3: CASSVEVSPGAGGYGYTF. The DNA for the CDR3 is TGTGCCAGCAGCGTGGAAGTCTCCCCAGGGGCCGGCGGCTATGGCTACACCTTC.

The J gene is TRBJ2-1, the V gene TRBV11-3; 14 nucleotides line up with TRBD2. V lost 5 bases and J lost 8; bases outside the gene matches: 8. CDR1 SGHNT and CDR2 YENEEA come from the germline V gene. The CDR3 has 16 residues. Written as DNA, the CDR3 is TGTGCCAGCAGCCCGGGGACTAGCGGGAGTTCGGATGAGCAGTTCTTC. Its protein product is CASSPGTSGSSDEQFF.

This chain connects TRBV9 to TRBJ2-3, with TRBD2 matching over 10 bases. The CDR3 runs to 16 residues. Unmatched junction bases numbered 9, after V lost 0 bases and J lost 8 bases. Germline V gene data show CDR1 as SGDLS and CDR2 as YYNGEE. CDR3 coding DNA: TGTGCCAGCAGCGTAGCTCGAGCGGGAGGGCCTAGTACGCAGTATTTT. Its translation is CASSVARAGGPSTQYF.

The V and J genes are TRBV19 and TRBJ2-7, with TRBD2 as a possible D gene (5 bases). The CDR3 loop spans 15 amino acids. Trimming shortened V by 4 bases and J by 2 bases, and 15 bases separated the two germline ends. Germline V gene lookup returns CDR1 LNHDA and CDR2 SQIVND (reference sequence). The CDR3 DNA follows: TGTGCCAGTAGTACTAGCTCCGAGACTACCTACGAGCAGTACTTC. Protein: CASSTSSETTYEQYF.

The chain employs TRBV30 and TRBJ2-3; 7 nucleotides match TRBD2. CDR1 is GTSNPN and CDR2 is SVGIG in the germline V gene (reference sequence). CDR3 length equals 13 residues. The V segment lost 6 bases and the J segment 5 bases; nucleotides outside the gene matches: 8. In nucleotides, the CDR3 is TGTGCCTGCCCCCAGCGGGGCGGAGATACGCAGTATTTT. Translation gives CACPQRGGDTQYF.

The V and J genes are TRBV27 and TRBJ2-7; D possibly corresponds to TRBD1 (6 bases). V lost 4 bases and J lost 4, with 11 bases in between. Germline V CDR1 and CDR2: MNHEY, SMNVEV (reference sequence). The CDR3 extends over 13 amino acids. The CDR3 protein is CASSWGQGYEQYF. CDR3 nucleotides: TGTGCCAGCAGTTGGGGGCAGGGTTACGAGCAGTACTTC.